These 14 T cell receptor beta chains were sequenced from one sample in a study of brain metastases from non-small cell lung cancer. Sequencing used immunoSEQ multiplex PCR; TCRdb keeps in-frame clones, though not all of them. The data contain approximately 2,000 clones, 85% of them singletons. Sequencing was performed on tumor-adjacent normal tissue. The source is a donor aged 40 or over with non-small cell lung cancer.

This chain joins TRBV9 and TRBJ2-6; D not certain. Germline V gives CDR1 SGDLS, CDR2 YYNGEE. Trimming stripped 3 bases from V and 2 bases from J, with 9 bases between. This CDR3 is 15 amino acids long. The CDR3 is CASSAGWAGANVLTF. In DNA, the CDR3 is TGTGCCAGCAGCGCCGGATGGGCTGGGGCCAACGTCCTGACTTTC.

V and J are TRBV6-6 and TRBJ1-2; no clear D gene. The V gene's germline CDR1 is MNHNY and CDR2 SVGAGI (reference sequence). V lost 4 bases to trimming and J lost 4 bases, with 13 bases between them. This CDR3 comprises 14 residues. Written as DNA, the CDR3 is TGTGCCAGCAGTTTCGGAGCTCAAGGCTATGGCTACACCTTC. Amino acids: CASSFGAQGYGYTF.

This clone appeared once. CDR3 protein: CASRGQNEKLFF. Written as DNA, the CDR3 is TGTGCCAGCAGGGGACAGAATGAAAAACTGTTTTTT. The chain recombines TRBV27 with TRBJ1-4, with 7 bases that match TRBD1. Germline lookup yields CDR1 MNHEY and CDR2 SMNVEV (reference sequence). The CDR3 totals 12 residues. V was clipped by 6 bases and J by 5 bases; unmatched bases: 0.

The chain links TRBV28 to TRBJ2-7; 7 nucleotides agree with TRBD2. Trimming cost V 2 bases and J 0 bases; bases outside gene matches: 1. The CDR3 contains 14 residues. CDR1 and CDR2 from the germline V gene are MDHEN and SYDVKM. The CDR3 here is CASSLAGVSYEQYF. For the CDR3, the DNA is TGTGCCAGCAGTTTAGCGGGGGTCTCCTACGAGCAGTACTTC.

This clone was detected only once. The V gene is TRBV28, the J gene TRBJ1-1; D call uncertain. V was cut by 3 bases and J by 8 bases, with 7 bases left in between. The CDR3 is 11 residues long. The germline V gene encodes CDR1 MDHEN and CDR2 SYDVKM. CDR3 in amino acids: CASSFRVEAFF. The CDR3 nucleotides read TGTGCCAGCAGTTTTAGGGTAGAAGCTTTCTTT.

This chain uses TRBV5-1 with TRBJ1-1; 7 nucleotides match TRBD1. The V and J ends lost 2 bases and 5 bases, in that order; junction bases with no gene match: 9. The CDR3 sequence is 15 residues long. Germline CDR1 reads SGHRS; CDR2 reads YFSETQ. CDR3 DNA: TGCGCCAGCAGCTTAGTGACAGGGCCAAAAACTGAAGCTTTCTTT. This translates into CASSLVTGPKTEAFF.

The V and J genes are TRBV9 and TRBJ2-2; D unresolved. In germline, CDR1 is SGDLS, CDR2 YYNGEE. This CDR3 has 13 amino acids. V was clipped by 3 bases and J by 4 bases, with 7 bases between them. The CDR3 DNA reads TGTGCCAGCAGCGCCCAGAGCACCGGGGAGCTGTTTTTT. Translated: CASSAQSTGELFF. The whole variable domain, remainder taken from reference TRBV9 and TRBJ2-2, is DSGVTQTPKHLITATGQRVTLRCSPRSGDLSVYWYQQSLDQGLQFLIQYYNGEERAKGNILERFSAQQFPDLHSELNLSSLELGDSALYFCASSAQSTGELFFGEGSRLTVL.

J is TRBJ2-1 and V is TRBV28; perhaps TRBD2 as D (5 bases). With 11 bases removed from V and 4 bases from J, the gap between germline ends came to 21 bases. The CDR3 contains 15 residues. The germline CDR1 and CDR2 sequences are MDHEN and SYDVKM. CDR3 bases: TGTGCCTCAGGAGGTGAATCCCTGCTTTACAATGAGCAGTTCTTC. This translates into CASGGESLLYNEQFF.

This chain uses TRBV10-2 with TRBJ2-3, with 14 bases fitting TRBD2. Per germline, CDR1 WSHSY and CDR2 SAAADI. This CDR3 spans 18 amino acids. The J segment lost 0 bases and the V segment lost 6 bases, leaving 8 bases of the junction unmatched. CDR3 sequence reads: CASSVGLAGGHSTDTQYF. The CDR3 nucleotides are TGCGCCAGCAGCGTTGGACTAGCGGGGGGCCATAGCACAGATACGCAGTATTTT.

The chain links TRBV30 to TRBJ1-3; unclear D gene. This CDR3 region has 11 residues. V was cut by 2 bases and J by 3 bases, with 2 bases left in between. CDR1 GTSNPN and CDR2 SVGIG come from the germline V gene (reference sequence). CDR3 protein: CAWSNGNTIYF. Here the CDR3 DNA reads TGTGCCTGGAGTAATGGAAACACCATATATTTT.

The chain employs TRBV3-1 (or the pseudogene TRBV3-2) and TRBJ2-7, with TRBD1 matching over 9 bases. In germline, CDR1 is LGHDT, CDR2 YNNKEL (reference sequence). The CDR3 sequence is 15 residues long. The V gene end was trimmed by 8 bases and the J gene end by 2 bases; junction bases not matched to a gene: 10. CDR3 in DNA: TGTGCCAGCTCGAAACAGGGGGCGCGAGCCTACGAGCAGTACTTC. Its translation: CASSKQGARAYEQYF.

The chain joins TRBV30 to TRBJ2-2; D is undetermined. Germline V gives CDR1 GTSNPN, CDR2 SVGIG (reference sequence). Trimming cost V 1 base and J 0 bases, with 9 bases left between them. The CDR3 is 15 amino acids. DNA of the CDR3: TGTGCCTGGAGTGGGGTGAACCCGAACACCGGGGAGCTGTTTTTT. The encoded protein is CAWSGVNPNTGELFF.

This rearrangement joins TRBV16 to TRBJ2-1; D unclear. The CDR3 loop spans 14 amino acids. Germline CDR1 is KGHSY and CDR2 is FQNENV. Trimming removed 2 bases from V and 9 bases from J, with 14 bases in between. The CDR3 nucleotides read TGTGCCAGCAGCCAAGGCTTTGCGTTGAGTGAGCAGTTCTTC. This gives the protein CASSQGFALSEQFF.

The chain couples TRBV2 to TRBJ2-5; TRBD2 is a possible D gene (5 bases). V was trimmed by 0 bases and J by 7 bases, leaving 12 bases between them. The V gene's germline CDR1 is SNHLY and CDR2 FYNNEI. CDR3 length: 14 residues. The CDR3 spells CASSEARRGGTQYF. For the CDR3, the DNA is TGTGCCAGCAGTGAAGCGAGGAGAGGAGGGACCCAGTACTTC.